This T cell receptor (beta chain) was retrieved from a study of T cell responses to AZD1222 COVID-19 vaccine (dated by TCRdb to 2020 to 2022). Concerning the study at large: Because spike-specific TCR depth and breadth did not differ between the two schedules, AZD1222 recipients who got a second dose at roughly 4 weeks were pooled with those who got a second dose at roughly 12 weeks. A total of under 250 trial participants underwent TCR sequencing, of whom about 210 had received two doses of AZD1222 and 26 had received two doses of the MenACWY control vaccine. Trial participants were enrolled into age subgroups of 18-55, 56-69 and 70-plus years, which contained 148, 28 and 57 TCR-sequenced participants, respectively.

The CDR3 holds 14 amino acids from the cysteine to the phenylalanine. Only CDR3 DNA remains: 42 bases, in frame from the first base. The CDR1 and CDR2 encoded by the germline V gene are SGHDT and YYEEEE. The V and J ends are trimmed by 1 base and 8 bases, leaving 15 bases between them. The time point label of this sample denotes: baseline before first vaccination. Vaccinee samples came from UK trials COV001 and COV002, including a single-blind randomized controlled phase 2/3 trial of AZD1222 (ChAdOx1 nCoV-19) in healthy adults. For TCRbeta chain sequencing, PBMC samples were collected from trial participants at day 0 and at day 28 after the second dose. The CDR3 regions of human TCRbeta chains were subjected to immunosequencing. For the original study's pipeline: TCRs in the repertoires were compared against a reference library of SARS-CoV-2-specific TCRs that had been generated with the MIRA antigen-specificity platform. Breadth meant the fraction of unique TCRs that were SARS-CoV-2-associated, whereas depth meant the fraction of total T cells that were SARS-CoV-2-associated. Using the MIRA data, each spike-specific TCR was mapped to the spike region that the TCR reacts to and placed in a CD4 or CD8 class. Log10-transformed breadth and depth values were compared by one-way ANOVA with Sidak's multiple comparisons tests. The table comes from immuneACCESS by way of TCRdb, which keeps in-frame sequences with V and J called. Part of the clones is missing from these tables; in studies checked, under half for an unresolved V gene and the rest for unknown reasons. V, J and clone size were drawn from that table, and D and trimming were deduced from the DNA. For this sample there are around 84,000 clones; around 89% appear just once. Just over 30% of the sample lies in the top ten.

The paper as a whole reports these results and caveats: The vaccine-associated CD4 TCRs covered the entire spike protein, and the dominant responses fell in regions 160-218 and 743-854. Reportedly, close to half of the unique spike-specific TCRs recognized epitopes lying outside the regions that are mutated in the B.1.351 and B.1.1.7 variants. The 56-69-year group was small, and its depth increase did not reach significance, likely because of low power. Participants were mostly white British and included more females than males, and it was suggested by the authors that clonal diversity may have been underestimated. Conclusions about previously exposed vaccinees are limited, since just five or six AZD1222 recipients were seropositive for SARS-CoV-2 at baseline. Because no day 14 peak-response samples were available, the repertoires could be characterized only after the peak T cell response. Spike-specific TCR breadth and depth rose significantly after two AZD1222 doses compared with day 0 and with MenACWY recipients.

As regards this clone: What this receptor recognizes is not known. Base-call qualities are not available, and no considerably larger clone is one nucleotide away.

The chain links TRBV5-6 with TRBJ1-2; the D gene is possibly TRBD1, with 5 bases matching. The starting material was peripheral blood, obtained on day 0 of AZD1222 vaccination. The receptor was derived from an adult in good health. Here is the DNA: TGTGCCAGCAGCTTGTCCGAGGGGAAATGGGGCTACACCTTC. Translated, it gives CASSLSEGKWGYTF.